One and the same sample provided the 2 T cell receptor beta chains below, sequenced in a study of shared clonotypes between healthy human individuals. Assay used: immunoSEQ multiplex PCR; TCRdb lists only in-frame clones, some missing. The sample includes nearly 750,000 clones, 55% to 80% of them seen just once. Material for sequencing was memory CD4+ T cells sorted from blood. Documented subset: CD45RA-negative fraction. These receptors originate from a woman in her 30s in good health.

The chain employs TRBV5-1 and TRBJ1-1, with D possibly TRBD1 on 5 matching bases. Trimming pared 2 bases from V and 5 bases from J, leaving 13 bases between. The germline gives CDR1 SGHRS, CDR2 YFSETQ. The CDR3 sequence is 14 residues long. The CDR3 DNA sequence: TGCGCCAGCAGCTTTAAAGGGGATAAAACTGAAGCTTTCTTT. This encodes CASSFKGDKTEAFF.

V usage is TRBV27 and J usage is TRBJ1-2, with D perhaps matching TRBD1 (5 bases). The germline V and J ends were trimmed by 6 bases and 3 bases, with 20 bases remaining between them. The CDR3 covers 16 residues. The germline V gene has CDR1 MNHEY and CDR2 SMNVEV (reference sequence). CDR3 nucleotide sequence: TGTGCCAGCAGAGGTTCCCGGGAGTCGGGGGACTATGGCTACACCTTC. This gives the protein CASRGSRESGDYGYTF.